This is a list of T cell receptor beta chains from one sample in a study of a mutant IDH1 vaccine in newly diagnosed glioma. For these receptors, no antigen is known. The repertoire was sequenced with immunoSEQ multiplex PCR; TCRdb's copy has only in-frame clones and lacks some. The repertoire has 60,000 to 70,000 clones, roughly four fifths of them found once; the top ten carry 3.8%. Material: PBMCs, obtained from a glioma patient whose treatment included an IDH1 peptide vaccine. These receptors originate from a man aged 25 to 40 with glioma. Each CDR3 is given with its conserved first and last residue. Fields, in order: V gene, clone size, J gene, D gene, CDR3 DNA, CDR3 protein. D genes are given only for firm matches. Clone size is shown for a subset of rows, as once, few, many or a class of expanded clone.

V gene: TRBV7-2
clone size: few
J gene: TRBJ1-1
D gene: .
CDR3 DNA: TGTGCCAGCAGACTCAGAATGAACACTGAAGCTTTCTTT
CDR3 protein: CASRLRMNTEAFF

V gene: TRBV5-5
clone size: .
J gene: TRBJ2-4
D gene: .
CDR3 DNA: TGTGCCAGCAGCCCGTCGCCACTTTTGGACATTCAGTACTTC
CDR3 protein: CASSPSPLLDIQYF

V gene: TRBV5-4
clone size: .
J gene: TRBJ2-4
D gene: .
CDR3 DNA: TGTGCCAGCAGCGAGGGGGAGGGAAGGAAAAACATTCAGTACTTC
CDR3 protein: CASSEGEGRKNIQYF

V gene: TRBV13
clone size: .
J gene: TRBJ2-7
D gene: TRBD1
CDR3 DNA: TGTGCCAGCAGCTCACCCGGGACAGGTCCGACTAACGAGCAGTACTTC
CDR3 protein: CASSSPGTGPTNEQYF

V gene: TRBV18
clone size: .
J gene: TRBJ2-7
D gene: .
CDR3 DNA: TGTGCCAGCTCACTTGCCGGTTCCTACGAGCAGTACTTC
CDR3 protein: CASSLAGSYEQYF

V gene: TRBV19
clone size: .
J gene: TRBJ1-2
D gene: .
CDR3 DNA: TGTGCCAGTATTCAGGACAGCCTCGCTCCTAACTATGGCTACACCTTC
CDR3 protein: CASIQDSLAPNYGYTF

V gene: TRBV2
clone size: .
J gene: TRBJ2-6
D gene: TRBD1
CDR3 DNA: TGTGCCAGCAGCCGTCGTTTCGGACAGGGTATCTCTGGGGCCAACGTCCTGACTTTC
CDR3 protein: CASSRRFGQGISGANVLTF

V gene: TRBV2
clone size: .
J gene: TRBJ2-1
D gene: .
CDR3 DNA: TGTGCCAGCAAACAAAGCTCCTACAATGAGCAGTTCTTC
CDR3 protein: CASKQSSYNEQFF

V gene: TRBV6-5
clone size: .
J gene: TRBJ1-1
D gene: TRBD1
CDR3 DNA: TGTGCCAGCACCCCGGTAGGACAGGTGAACACTGAAGCTTTCTTT
CDR3 protein: CASTPVGQVNTEAFF

V gene: TRBV11-3
clone size: .
J gene: TRBJ2-5
D gene: TRBD1
CDR3 DNA: TGTGCCAGCAGCCGGGACAGGGGGGAGACCCAGTACTTC
CDR3 protein: CASSRDRGETQYF

V gene: TRBV21-1
clone size: large
J gene: TRBJ1-2
D gene: .
CDR3 DNA: TGTGCCAGCCCGTGGCCTCACAGGGATCGCCGATACTATGGCTACACCTTC
CDR3 protein: CASPWPHRDRRYYGYTF

V gene: TRBV10-3
clone size: .
J gene: TRBJ1-5
D gene: .
CDR3 DNA: TGTGCCATCAGGGACACTAGCAATCAGCCCCAGCATTTT
CDR3 protein: CAIRDTSNQPQHF

V gene: TRBV5-6
clone size: .
J gene: TRBJ1-5
D gene: TRBD1
CDR3 DNA: TGTGCCAGCAGCCCCAGCGGGACAGGAGTCAATCAGCCCCAGCATTTT
CDR3 protein: CASSPSGTGVNQPQHF

V gene: TRBV5-1
clone size: .
J gene: TRBJ1-5
D gene: .
CDR3 DNA: TGCGCCAGCAGCAGTGGGCCGTCGACAGGATTTCAGCCCCAGCATTTT
CDR3 protein: CASSSGPSTGFQPQHF

V gene: TRBV18
clone size: .
J gene: TRBJ2-3
D gene: .
CDR3 DNA: TGTGCCAGCTCATCGACAGACAATTCTCATGGGGGCACAGATACGCAGTATTTT
CDR3 protein: CASSSTDNSHGGTDTQYF

V gene: TRBV18
clone size: .
J gene: TRBJ2-2
D gene: .
CDR3 DNA: TGTGCCAGCTCTGGGAAGGCAAACACCGGGGAGCTGTTTTTT
CDR3 protein: CASSGKANTGELFF

V gene: TRBV9
clone size: .
J gene: TRBJ1-2
D gene: .
CDR3 DNA: TGTGCCAGCAGCGTCGACGCCAGAGGGCCTAACTATGGCTACACCTTC
CDR3 protein: CASSVDARGPNYGYTF

V gene: TRBV4-1
clone size: .
J gene: TRBJ2-5
D gene: .
CDR3 DNA: TGCGCCAGCAGCCAGTATCCTGTGGGCCTCGGGGTTGGGTTGACCCAGTACTTC
CDR3 protein: CASSQYPVGLGVGLTQYF

V gene: TRBV5-1
clone size: .
J gene: TRBJ1-6
D gene: .
CDR3 DNA: TGCGCCAGCAGCTTGGGCCAGGGAAGTTCACCCCTCCACTTT
CDR3 protein: CASSLGQGSSPLHF

V gene: TRBV6-1
clone size: few
J gene: TRBJ2-1
D gene: TRBD2
CDR3 DNA: TGTGCCAGCAGTGGAAATACCGGGACTACACAGAATGAGCAGTTCTTC
CDR3 protein: CASSGNTGTTQNEQFF

V gene: TRBV19
clone size: .
J gene: TRBJ1-1
D gene: .
CDR3 DNA: TGTGCCAGTAGTATAGATCTCCTAGGGACTGAAGCTTTCTTT
CDR3 protein: CASSIDLLGTEAFF

V gene: TRBV19
clone size: .
J gene: TRBJ2-4
D gene: TRBD2
CDR3 DNA: TGTGCCAGTAGTTTTAGCGGGGGGGTTCTCTCATTAGCCAAAAACATTCAGTACTTC
CDR3 protein: CASSFSGGVLSLAKNIQYF

V gene: TRBV6-5
clone size: .
J gene: TRBJ2-1
D gene: .
CDR3 DNA: TGTGCCAGCAGTCTACAGGGTTACTACAATGAGCAGTTCTTC
CDR3 protein: CASSLQGYYNEQFF

V gene: TRBV5-1
clone size: .
J gene: TRBJ1-5
D gene: TRBD1
CDR3 DNA: TGCGCCAGCAGTATAGGGACAGGGGACGGTCAGCCCCAGCATTTT
CDR3 protein: CASSIGTGDGQPQHF

V gene: TRBV7-2
clone size: .
J gene: TRBJ1-5
D gene: .
CDR3 DNA: TGTGCCAGCAGCTTAAGGGGGGGCCAACAGCCCCAGCATTTT
CDR3 protein: CASSLRGGQQPQHF

V gene: TRBV7-9
clone size: .
J gene: TRBJ2-7
D gene: .
CDR3 DNA: TGTGCCAGCAGTGGCGGTCGGGGGCGAAAGAGCTCCTACGAGCAGTACTTC
CDR3 protein: CASSGGRGRKSSYEQYF

V gene: TRBV2
clone size: .
J gene: TRBJ1-5
D gene: .
CDR3 DNA: TGTGCCAGCAGGTCGGAAGGGGACCAGCCCCAGCATTTT
CDR3 protein: CASRSEGDQPQHF

V gene: TRBV28
clone size: .
J gene: TRBJ2-3
D gene: .
CDR3 DNA: TGTGCCAGCAGTTCCCCCCCCGTCTCCGGGGATACGCAGTATTTT
CDR3 protein: CASSSPPVSGDTQYF

V gene: TRBV5-5
clone size: .
J gene: TRBJ2-3
D gene: .
CDR3 DNA: TGTGCCAGCAGCTTTAATATTGACAGCACAGATACGCAGTATTTT
CDR3 protein: CASSFNIDSTDTQYF

V gene: TRBV18
clone size: .
J gene: TRBJ1-2
D gene: .
CDR3 DNA: TGTGCCAGCTCACCACCTGCTCTAGCTAACTATGGCTACACCTTC
CDR3 protein: CASSPPALANYGYTF

V gene: TRBV19
clone size: .
J gene: TRBJ1-1
D gene: .
CDR3 DNA: TGTGCCAGTACTCTTAGGGGGGTTGAAGCTTTCTTT
CDR3 protein: CASTLRGVEAFF

V gene: TRBV10-3
clone size: .
J gene: TRBJ2-4
D gene: .
CDR3 DNA: TGTGCCATCAGTGATATCCCACCGGGGGTAGCGAGCATTCAGTACTTC
CDR3 protein: CAISDIPPGVASIQYF

V gene: TRBV7-9
clone size: .
J gene: TRBJ1-2
D gene: .
CDR3 DNA: TGTGCCAGCAGCTTATTATCCAGGGAATCCTATGGCTACACCTTC
CDR3 protein: CASSLLSRESYGYTF

V gene: TRBV4-1
clone size: .
J gene: TRBJ2-5
D gene: .
CDR3 DNA: TGCGCCAGCAGCCAATTCGTCCTGGGGACCGAGACCCAGTACTTC
CDR3 protein: CASSQFVLGTETQYF

V gene: TRBV5-4
clone size: .
J gene: TRBJ2-7
D gene: TRBD2
CDR3 DNA: TGTGCCAGCAGCCCCATCCCAGGACTAGCGGGGACCTACGAGCAGTACTTC
CDR3 protein: CASSPIPGLAGTYEQYF

V gene: TRBV30
clone size: .
J gene: TRBJ2-7
D gene: TRBD2
CDR3 DNA: TGTGCCTGGAGTGCCGGGGGGAGGGGGTACTTC
CDR3 protein: CAWSAGGRGYF

V gene: TRBV15
clone size: .
J gene: TRBJ2-4
D gene: .
CDR3 DNA: TGTGCCACCAGCTCACTAGAGCTAGCCAAAAACATTCAGTACTTC
CDR3 protein: CATSSLELAKNIQYF

V gene: TRBV5-1
clone size: .
J gene: TRBJ1-3
D gene: .
CDR3 DNA: TGCGCCAGCAGCTTGGAGGCGAGCTCTGGAAACACCATATATTTT
CDR3 protein: CASSLEASSGNTIYF

V gene: TRBV29-1
clone size: .
J gene: TRBJ1-4
D gene: TRBD1
CDR3 DNA: TGCAGCGGTAGGGGGCTCACTAATGAAAAACTGTTTTTT
CDR3 protein: CSGRGLTNEKLFF

V gene: TRBV27
clone size: .
J gene: TRBJ1-6
D gene: TRBD1
CDR3 DNA: TGTGCCAGCAGTTCCCTTCCCGGGACAGGCAATTCACCCCTCCACTTT
CDR3 protein: CASSSLPGTGNSPLHF

V gene: TRBV5-6
clone size: .
J gene: TRBJ2-7
D gene: TRBD1
CDR3 DNA: TGTGCCAGCAGCCACGCGGGGACAGGCCCGTCCTACGAGCAGTACTTC
CDR3 protein: CASSHAGTGPSYEQYF

V gene: TRBV2
clone size: .
J gene: TRBJ2-1
D gene: TRBD2
CDR3 DNA: TGTGCCAGCCGAGCAGGGCGGGGGGGGTACAATGAGCAGTTCTTC
CDR3 protein: CASRAGRGGYNEQFF

V gene: TRBV19
clone size: .
J gene: TRBJ2-2
D gene: TRBD2
CDR3 DNA: TGTGCCAGTAGAGGACTAGCGGGGGACACCGGGGAGCTGTTTTTT
CDR3 protein: CASRGLAGDTGELFF

V gene: TRBV4-2
clone size: once
J gene: TRBJ2-7
D gene: .
CDR3 DNA: TGTGCCAGCAGCCAAGTTTCCGGGGGCGTCTACGAGCAGTACTTC
CDR3 protein: CASSQVSGGVYEQYF

V gene: TRBV4-2
clone size: .
J gene: TRBJ1-5
D gene: .
CDR3 DNA: TGTGCCAGCAGCCAAGAAGACAGCCTGAGCAATCAGCCCCAGCATTTT
CDR3 protein: CASSQEDSLSNQPQHF

V gene: TRBV28
clone size: .
J gene: TRBJ2-7
D gene: .
CDR3 DNA: TGTGCCAGCAGTTTATTGGGGGACCCGAGCTCCTACGAGCAGTACTTC
CDR3 protein: CASSLLGDPSSYEQYF

V gene: TRBV6-5
clone size: .
J gene: TRBJ2-7
D gene: .
CDR3 DNA: TGTGCCAGCAGTCCCAGTGACTACTACGAGCAGTACTTC
CDR3 protein: CASSPSDYYEQYF

V gene: TRBV28
clone size: once
J gene: TRBJ1-5
D gene: .
CDR3 DNA: TGTGCCAGCAGTTTAATTGGATCTGTTCAGCCCCAGCATTTT
CDR3 protein: CASSLIGSVQPQHF

V gene: TRBV9
clone size: .
J gene: TRBJ1-3
D gene: .
CDR3 DNA: TGTGCCAGCAGCCGGAGACAGATGTTGGGCTTCTCCTCTGGAAACACCATATATTTT
CDR3 protein: CASSRRQMLGFSSGNTIYF

V gene: TRBV11-3
clone size: .
J gene: TRBJ1-1
D gene: TRBD1
CDR3 DNA: TGTGCCAGCAGCTTAGAGGGGACAGTGAACACTGAAGCTTTCTTT
CDR3 protein: CASSLEGTVNTEAFF

V gene: TRBV2
clone size: .
J gene: TRBJ1-1
D gene: .
CDR3 DNA: TGTGCCAGCACGTGGACCGACTGGAACACTGAAGCTTTCTTT
CDR3 protein: CASTWTDWNTEAFF

V gene: TRBV15
clone size: .
J gene: TRBJ1-6
D gene: .
CDR3 DNA: TGTGCCACCAGCAGAGTACGGATCGTTCCTTCACCCCTCCACTTT
CDR3 protein: CATSRVRIVPSPLHF

V gene: TRBV28
clone size: .
J gene: TRBJ1-2
D gene: TRBD1
CDR3 DNA: TGTGCCAGCACCCAGGACAGGGGGATAGGTGGCTACACCTTC
CDR3 protein: CASTQDRGIGGYTF